These T cell receptor beta chains were read from a single sample in a study of T cell clones after liver transplantation. The assay was immunoSEQ multiplex PCR, and TCRdb's table has in-frame clones only and misses some. The data contain about 70,000 clones, 80% of them seen just once; the ten biggest clones take up roughly 0.87%. The specimen comprised CD4+ T cells from blood, sampled 12 months after liver transplant. The receptor set was obtained from a human patient who received a liver transplant. The graft donor may have given rise to some T cells. CDR3s include the opening cysteine and the closing phenylalanine or tryptophan. A D gene is named only where the DNA matches it firmly. Size is omitted from some rows. Given values are once, few, many or a class for expanded clones.

13	TRBD1	few	TRBV9	TRBJ1-3	TGTGCCAGCAGCGGACAGGGTGGAAACACCATATATTTT	CASSGQGGNTIYF
16	-	-	TRBV5-6	TRBJ2-1	TGTGCCAGCAGCATAGGGGGATTGGGCTCCTACAATGAGCAGTTCTTC	CASSIGGLGSYNEQFF
13	-	-	TRBV9	TRBJ2-1	TGTGCCAGCAGCCCCCGAGACTACAATGAGCAGTTCTTC	CASSPRDYNEQFF
13	-	medium-sized	TRBV30	TRBJ1-2	TGTGCCTGGAGTGGGGGGCGGAACTATGGCTACACCTTC	CAWSGGRNYGYTF
15	TRBD1	-	TRBV11-2	TRBJ1-3	TGTGCCAGCAGGGCACAGGGGGCGAAAGGAAACACCATATATTTT	CASRAQGAKGNTIYF
14	-	-	TRBV5-1	TRBJ1-1	TGCGCCAGCAGTTGGCAGGCGGGCAACACTGAAGCTTTCTTT	CASSWQAGNTEAFF
11	-	-	TRBV20-1	TRBJ1-2	TGCAGTGCTAGCCGGGGGGAGGGCTACACCTTC	CSASRGEGYTF
15	-	-	TRBV5-1	TRBJ1-4	TGCGCCAGCAGCATTGGGAGGGGGAAGAATGAAAAACTGTTTTTT	CASSIGRGKNEKLFF
15	-	-	TRBV11-2	TRBJ1-2	TGTGCCAGCAGCTCCCTCGGGACTCATGGTTATGGCTACACCTTC	CASSSLGTHGYGYTF
15	TRBD1	-	TRBV18	TRBJ1-4	TGTGCCAGCTCACCTCTACAGGGGGGCGGCGAAAAACTGTTTTTT	CASSPLQGGGEKLFF
17	-	-	TRBV5-1	TRBJ2-3	TGCGCCAGCAGCCTGATGGTTCGCAGCGGCAACACAGATACGCAGTATTTT	CASSLMVRSGNTDTQYF
15	-	-	TRBV19	TRBJ2-2	TGTGCCAGTAGTATCGGCGGGGCTAACACCGGGGAGCTGTTTTTT	CASSIGGANTGELFF
13	-	-	TRBV21-1	TRBJ1-2	TGTGCCAGCAATCTTAGGGGTCAGTGTGGCTACACCTTC	CASNLRGQCGYTF
11	-	-	TRBV2	TRBJ2-1	TGTGCCAGCAGTAGTTACAATGAGCAGTTCTTC	CASSSYNEQFF
16	TRBD1	-	TRBV5-4	TRBJ1-1	TGTGCCAGCAGCTTGGCCGGGGGACAGGGGAGCACTGAAGCTTTCTTT	CASSLAGGQGSTEAFF
13	-	few	TRBV2	TRBJ1-5	TGTGCCAGCAGTGACCAGCTTAATCAGCCCCAGCATTTT	CASSDQLNQPQHF
16	-	once	TRBV11-2	TRBJ2-7	TGTGCCAGCAGCTTAATCACGATGAGTTCCACCTACGAGCAGTACTTC	CASSLITMSSTYEQYF
13	-	-	TRBV5-1	TRBJ1-1	TGCGCCAGCAGCGTGGACGGGAACACTGAAGCTTTCTTT	CASSVDGNTEAFF
14	TRBD1	-	TRBV7-9	TRBJ1-4	TGTGCCAGCAGCTTAAATACAGGGGACGAAAAACTGTTTTTT	CASSLNTGDEKLFF
15	TRBD2	-	TRBV2	TRBJ2-5	TGTGCCAGCAGTGAGCTAGCGGGACCAAGAGAGACCCAGTACTTC	CASSELAGPRETQYF
15	TRBD2	-	TRBV28	TRBJ2-7	TGTGCCAGCAGTCCGGGGGGGACATCTTCCTACGAGCAGTACTTC	CASSPGGTSSYEQYF
14	-	-	TRBV11-2	TRBJ2-5	TGTGCCAGCAGCCCGAGGACTACCCAAGAGACCCAGTACTTC	CASSPRTTQETQYF
14	-	once	TRBV18	TRBJ1-5	TGTGCCAGCTCACCGGGCCAGAACAATCAGCCCCAGCATTTT	CASSPGQNNQPQHF
18	-	once	TRBV18	TRBJ1-3	TGTGCCAGCTCACCAAGCCGCACCAACACCGCGTCTGGAAACACCATATATTTT	CASSPSRTNTASGNTIYF
14	-	-	TRBV18	TRBJ2-5	TGTGCCAGCTCTTTTATACAGGTTCAAGAGACCCAGTACTTC	CASSFIQVQETQYF
14	-	-	TRBV2	TRBJ1-1	TGTGCCAGCAGCCCTATTATGGCGAACACTGAAGCTTTCTTT	CASSPIMANTEAFF
15	-	-	TRBV27	TRBJ1-2	TGTGCCAGCAGTAGAATGGCGGGGGTAGACTATGGCTACACCTTC	CASSRMAGVDYGYTF
13	-	-	TRBV6-5	TRBJ1-1	TGTGCCAGCAGCCCGGAAAAAAACACTGAAGCTTTCTTT	CASSPEKNTEAFF
15	-	-	TRBV6-6	TRBJ1-1	TGTGCCAGCAGTTATATGGTGGCAGGGAACACTGAAGCTTTCTTT	CASSYMVAGNTEAFF
17	TRBD2	-	TRBV18	TRBJ2-1	TGTGCCAGCTCCAGATTAAGCGGGAGGGGAGCCTACAATGAGCAGTTCTTC	CASSRLSGRGAYNEQFF
16	-	-	TRBV5-6	TRBJ2-2	TGTGCCAGCAGCCCGACGGGGTATCGTGTCACCGGGGAGCTGTTTTTT	CASSPTGYRVTGELFF
14	TRBD1	few	TRBV27	TRBJ1-2	TGTGCCAGCAGTTTAGGGGGACAGCCCTATGGCTACACCTTC	CASSLGGQPYGYTF
14	TRBD2	-	TRBV5-4	TRBJ2-1	TGTGCCAGCAACCTAGCGGGAGGAAGAGTAGGGCAGTTCTTC	CASNLAGGRVGQFF
15	-	-	TRBV28	TRBJ1-5	TGTGCCAGCAAAACCACCGGGACACCCAATCAGCCCCAGCATTTT	CASKTTGTPNQPQHF
15	TRBD1	-	TRBV6-1	TRBJ2-1	TGTGCCAGCAGGCTGACCGGGACAGGGTACAATGAGCAGTTCTTC	CASRLTGTGYNEQFF
15	TRBD1	-	TRBV18	TRBJ1-1	TGTGCCAGCTCACCTCAGGGGGCCAAGAACACTGAAGCTTTCTTT	CASSPQGAKNTEAFF
16	-	few	TRBV15	TRBJ2-6	TGTGCCACCAGCAGGGACGGACGGGCGGGGGCCAACGTCCTGACTTTC	CATSRDGRAGANVLTF
13	-	medium-sized	TRBV19	TRBJ2-1	TGTGCCAGTAGTATAGGTGACAGACATGAGCAGTTCTTC	CASSIGDRHEQFF
21	TRBD1	-	TRBV18	TRBJ2-6	TGTGCCAGCTCACCAATTCCACGCGGGACAGGGGGGGGCTCTGGGGCCAACGTCCTGACTTTC	CASSPIPRGTGGGSGANVLTF
15	-	few	TRBV19	TRBJ1-1	TGTGCCAGTACCTCTCTAAGCGGGGGGAACACTGAAGCTTTCTTT	CASTSLSGGNTEAFF
11	-	-	TRBV7-6	TRBJ1-1	TGTGCCACCCTTTCACGGGTGCGGGCTTTCTTT	CATLSRVRAFF
12	-	-	TRBV6-6	TRBJ2-7	TGTGCCAGCTCCATACTCTCCTACGAGCAGTACTTC	CASSILSYEQYF
14	-	-	TRBV11-2	TRBJ2-1	TGTGCCAGCAGCTTAGACGGGAGAAGCAATGAGCAGTTCTTC	CASSLDGRSNEQFF
15	TRBD2	once	TRBV7-9	TRBJ2-7	TGTGCCAGCAGCTTAGGACTAGCGGGAGGCCACGAGCAGTACTTC	CASSLGLAGGHEQYF
13	-	-	TRBV2	TRBJ2-1	TGTGCCAGCGGAGGCCGTTTAGGGAATGAGCAGTTCTTC	CASGGRLGNEQFF
15	-	-	TRBV28	TRBJ1-2	TGTGCCAGCGCTAGGGTGGACATGGTGTTTTACGGCTACACCTTC	CASARVDMVFYGYTF
12	-	medium-sized	TRBV28	TRBJ1-2	TGTGCCAGCAGTCGCCAGAACTATGGCTACACCTTC	CASSRQNYGYTF
14	-	-	TRBV5-1	TRBJ1-1	TGCGCCAGCAGCTTTCTCCATACCCACACTGAAGCTTTCTTT	CASSFLHTHTEAFF
16	TRBD1	-	TRBV2	TRBJ1-2	TGTGCCAGCAGTGGAGAAGGACAGGGTGGAGGCTATGGCTACACCTTC	CASSGEGQGGGYGYTF
16	-	-	TRBV7-3	TRBJ2-3	TGTGCCAGCAGCTCCAGCCCGGGACTTCCCACAGATACGCAGTATTTT	CASSSSPGLPTDTQYF
12	-	-	TRBV28	TRBJ1-2	TGTGCCAGCACCACAGGAAGCTATGGCTACACCTTC	CASTTGSYGYTF
12	-	once	TRBV18	TRBJ1-1	TGTGCCAGCTCAGGAGAGAACACTGAAGCTTTCTTT	CASSGENTEAFF
16	TRBD2	once	TRBV5-1	TRBJ2-5	TGCGCCAGCAGCCCAGTACCTAGCGGGATAGGAGAGACCCAGTACTTC	CASSPVPSGIGETQYF
13	-	-	TRBV2	TRBJ1-1	TGTGCCAGTCGCCGACAATTTAACACTGAAGCTTTCTTT	CASRRQFNTEAFF
17	TRBD2	-	TRBV10-1	TRBJ2-2	TGCGCCAGCAGTGGGGGAGTTAGCGGGGAAGACACCGGGGAGCTGTTTTTT	CASSGGVSGEDTGELFF
14	-	-	TRBV19	TRBJ1-2	TGTGCCACCCGGCTGCGGGGGGGCGAAGGGGGCTACACCTTC	CATRLRGGEGGYTF
12	-	-	TRBV7-2	TRBJ2-7	TGTGCCAGCAGATCCGGATTGTACGAGCAGTACTTC	CASRSGLYEQYF
14	-	-	TRBV27	TRBJ2-1	TGTGCCAGCAGACGAAAACCGGACGGGCATCAGCAGTTCTTC	CASRRKPDGHQQFF
14	-	few	TRBV2	TRBJ2-5	TGTGCCAGCAGTGCCCAGGGCCACCAAGAGACCCAGTACTTC	CASSAQGHQETQYF
18	-	-	TRBV1	TRBJ2-2	TGCACCAGCAGCCCCGAGACCTGGGACCACGATAACACCGGGGAGCTGTTTTTT	CTSSPETWDHDNTGELFF